These 13 T cell receptor beta chains were sequenced from one sample in a study of shared clonotypes between healthy human individuals. Sequenced by immunoSEQ multiplex PCR; TCRdb stores in-frame clones only, minus some. The data hold roughly 2 million clones, with 85% to 95% observed a single time. Input material: naive CD4+ T cells sorted from blood. Subset denoted: CD45RA+ positively selected. Receptors were obtained from a man in his late teens or twenties in good health.

The rearrangement links TRBV11-2 to TRBJ2-7; 9 bases align to TRBD2. J lost 0 bases, V lost 5 bases, and 11 bases had no gene match. Per germline, CDR1 SGHAT and CDR2 FQNNGV. The CDR3 contains 17 residues. The CDR3 region is CASSLILAGTRSYEQYF. The CDR3 region has the DNA TGTGCCAGCAGCCTTATTCTAGCGGGGACTCGCTCCTACGAGCAGTACTTC.

The chain joins TRBV29-1 to TRBJ2-1; 7 nucleotides agree with TRBD2. V was clipped by 1 base and J by 2 bases; unmatched bases: 2. The CDR3 is 14 residues long. The germline gives CDR1 SQVTM, CDR2 ANQGSEA. CDR3 loop: CSVEAGGTYNEQFF. CDR3 DNA: TGCAGCGTTGAAGCGGGAGGCACCTACAATGAGCAGTTCTTC.

The chain employs TRBV4-3 and TRBJ2-3; D remains ambiguous. Trimming removed 5 bases at V and 0 bases at J, with 15 bases between. This CDR3 is built from 16 residues. Germline values: CDR1 LGHNA, CDR2 YSLEER. The CDR3 DNA reads as TGCGCCAGCAGCGAAACTTTCGGACGTAGCACAGATACGCAGTATTTT. It is translated as CASSETFGRSTDTQYF.

The chain combines TRBV7-3 with TRBJ1-2; weak D call: TRBD1 (5 bases). Germline V CDR1 and CDR2: SGHTA, FQGTGA. This CDR3 comprises 13 residues. Trimming removed 5 bases at V and 8 bases at J, with 15 bases between. CDR3 DNA: TGTGCCAGCAGCGCGAGGGCAGGGTGGGGCTACACCTTC. Encoded protein: CASSARAGWGYTF. The variable domain in full, with the rest retrieved from reference TRBV7-3 and TRBJ1-2, is GAGVSQTPSNKVTEKGKYVELRCDPISGHTALYWYRQSLGQGPEFLIYFQGTGAADDSGLPNDRFFAVRPEGSVSTLKIQRTERGDSAVYLCASSARAGWGYTFGSGTRLTVV.

J is TRBJ2-2 and V is TRBV10-1; no clear D. The CDR3 covers 16 residues. Germline assignment: CDR1 WNHNN and CDR2 SYGVQD (reference sequence). The ends were cut back, 0 bases at V and 1 base at J, with 9 bases in the middle. The CDR3 here is CASSESKGGNTGELFF. CDR3 in DNA: TGCGCCAGCAGTGAGTCGAAAGGCGGGAACACCGGGGAGCTGTTTTTT.

The rearrangement uses TRBV5-8 and TRBJ1-3; 9 bases are a match to TRBD1. CDR1 and CDR2 from the germline V gene are SGHTS and YDEGEE. After removal of 2 bases from V and 0 bases from J, the junction contained 3 bases not matched to a gene. CDR3 size: 16 residues. The CDR3 DNA is TGTGCCAGCAGCTTTCGACAGGGGGTCTCTGGAAACACCATATATTTT. Translating gives CASSFRQGVSGNTIYF.

The CDR3 loop is CSATGLAEQFF. The CDR3 DNA reads TGCAGTGCTACAGGACTAGCTGAGCAGTTCTTC. The chain joins TRBV20-1 to TRBJ2-1; TRBD2 matches 8 bases. Germline V lookup: CDR1 DFQATT, CDR2 SNEGSKA (reference sequence). This CDR3 region has 11 residues. V was pared by 4 bases and J by 9 bases, with 2 bases of the junction left unmatched.

The chain links TRBV10-1 to TRBJ2-3, with 9 bases that match TRBD2. The CDR3 length is 16 residues. Germline CDR1 WNHNN, CDR2 SYGVQD (reference sequence). The V segment lost 3 bases and the J segment 1 base; nucleotides outside the gene matches: 5. CDR3 DNA: TGCGCCAGCAGTGAATACCAGCGGGGGGGCACAGATACGCAGTATTTT. This sequence encodes CASSEYQRGGTDTQYF.

This rearrangement joins TRBV30 to TRBJ2-2; no clear D gene. This CDR3 is built from 11 residues. Germline V gene data show CDR1 as GTSNPN and CDR2 as SVGIG (reference sequence). Trimming took 3 bases from V and 6 from J, leaving 5 bases between them. This CDR3 is CAWSPSGELFF. For the CDR3, the DNA is TGTGCCTGGAGCCCCTCCGGGGAGCTGTTTTTT.

The rearrangement joins TRBV6-1 to TRBJ2-3; weak D call: TRBD1 (6 bases). This CDR3 has 17 amino acids. CDR1 and CDR2 from the germline V gene are MNHNS and SASEGT. Trimming stripped 3 bases from V and 5 bases from J, with 21 bases between. This CDR3 reads CASSEYWVDSIEDTQYF. DNA of the CDR3: TGTGCCAGCAGTGAGTACTGGGTGGACAGCATAGAAGATACGCAGTATTTT.

CDR3 sequence: CASSSTGTGGIEQFF. The CDR3 DNA follows: TGTGCCAGCAGCAGTACCGGGACAGGGGGAATTGAGCAGTTCTTC. The chain couples TRBV5-6 to TRBJ2-1; TRBD1 matches at 11 bases. The V gene end was trimmed by 4 bases and the J gene end by 9 bases; junction bases not matched to a gene: 9. The CDR3 sequence is 15 residues long. From germline, CDR1 is SGHDT and CDR2 YYEEEE.

The chain combines TRBV29-1 with TRBJ2-2; the D is unclear. Trimming left V 1 base short and J 6 bases short, with 3 bases between. The germline V gene encodes CDR1 SQVTM and CDR2 ANQGSEA. This CDR3 comprises 11 residues. CDR3 amino acids: CSVEGSGELFF. CDR3 sequence (DNA): TGCAGCGTTGAAGGGTCCGGGGAGCTGTTTTTT.

The V gene is TRBV5-1, the J gene TRBJ2-1, with D unresolved. The V end was cut by 2 bases, the J end by 6 bases, with 9 bases between. Germline V gene data show CDR1 as SGHRS and CDR2 as YFSETQ. The CDR3 spans 13 residues. DNA of the CDR3: TGCGCCAGCAGCTTAAGGAGAGCCAATGAGCAGTTCTTC. It translates to CASSLRRANEQFF.